The rows below give T cell receptor beta chains drawn from one sample of a study of CD8 T cells in Susac syndrome. Each CDR3 protein gets one entry after TCRdb re-called the immunoSEQ multiplex PCR reads with MiXCR. Found here are about 140,000 distinct CDR3 sequences, over 90% of them singletons; the top ten hold roughly 0.15%. The sample comprised CD4+ T cells from PBMCs. The receptor set was obtained from a human donor with Susac syndrome. CDR3s include the opening cysteine and the closing phenylalanine or tryptophan. Each record gives: V gene, J gene, D gene, CDR3 DNA, CDR3 protein. A D gene is named only where the DNA matches it firmly.

>TRBV12-3/TRBV12-4|TRBJ1-1|TRBD1
TGTGCCAGCAGTTTAGGGGGCAGGGGGTACACTGAAGCTTTCTTT
CASSLGGRGYTEAFF
>TRBV19|TRBJ1-5|.
TGTGCCAGTAGTATAGTACAGAGGGGCAATCAGCCCCAGCATTTT
CASSIVQRGNQPQHF
>TRBV20-1|TRBJ2-7|.
TGCAGTGCTGGAACTAGGGACTACGAGCAGTACTTC
CSAGTRDYEQYF
>TRBV5-1|TRBJ1-1|.
TGCGCCAGCAGCCTTTCCGACCTGAACACTGAAGCTTTCTTT
CASSLSDLNTEAFF
>TRBV29-1|TRBJ1-1|TRBD1
TGCAGCGTTGCCAATCGCCTTTGGACAGGTCCGATGAACACTGAAGCTTTCTTT
CSVANRLWTGPMNTEAFF
>TRBV20-1|TRBJ2-1|.
TGCAGTGCTAGAGATCTTGTGCGGGGTGAGCAGTTCTTC
CSARDLVRGEQFF
>TRBV5-1|TRBJ2-3|.
TGCGCCAGCAGCTTTCCCGATAGCACAGATACGCAGTATTTT
CASSFPDSTDTQYF
>TRBV12-3/TRBV12-4|TRBJ2-7|TRBD2
TGTGCCAGCACCCCGACTAGCGGGAGGGCCTACGAGCAGTACTTC
CASTPTSGRAYEQYF
>TRBV12-3/TRBV12-4|TRBJ2-7|.
TGTGCCAGCTCCCTATCCGGGACGCAAGACTACGAGCAGTACTTC
CASSLSGTQDYEQYF
>TRBV2|TRBJ2-5|.
TGTGCCAGCAGTGAACTGACTCCTCGCGAGACCCAGTACTTC
CASSELTPRETQYF